This TCR beta chain is drawn from a study of blood T cell repertoires in COVID-19. Sequencing was performed with immunoSEQ multiplex PCR; in TCRdb, only in-frame clones are kept and a portion is missing. The sample has a few hundred thousand clones; more than 75% are singletons. The CDR3 extends over 15 amino acids. The V end lost 4 bases, the J end lost 1 base, and 14 bases lay between the germline ends. CDR1 SGHDT and CDR2 YYEEEE come from the germline V gene. The sequence came from a man aged 60 to 75 who had recovered from COVID-19. The gene calls are TRBV5-6 and TRBJ2-5; D is unresolved. Sequencing was carried out using peripheral blood. CDR3 loop: CASSPGLAGQETQYF. The CDR3 DNA sequence: TGTGCCAGCAGCCCCGGCTTGGCAGGCCAAGAGACCCAGTACTTC.